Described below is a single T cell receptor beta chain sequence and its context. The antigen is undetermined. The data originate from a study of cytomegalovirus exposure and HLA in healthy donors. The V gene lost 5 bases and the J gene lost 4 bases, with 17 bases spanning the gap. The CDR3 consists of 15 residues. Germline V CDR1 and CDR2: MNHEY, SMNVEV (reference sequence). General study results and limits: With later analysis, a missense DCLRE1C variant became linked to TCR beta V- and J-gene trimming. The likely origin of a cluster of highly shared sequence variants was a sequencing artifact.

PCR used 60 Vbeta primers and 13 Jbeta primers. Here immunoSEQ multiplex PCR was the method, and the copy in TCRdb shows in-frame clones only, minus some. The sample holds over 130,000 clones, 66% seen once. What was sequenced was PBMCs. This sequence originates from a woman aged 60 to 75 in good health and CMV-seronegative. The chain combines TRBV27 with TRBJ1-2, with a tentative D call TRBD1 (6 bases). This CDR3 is CASSPSQGNGYGYTF. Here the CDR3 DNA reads TGTGCCAGCAGTCCTTCGCAGGGGAACGGCTATGGCTACACCTTC.